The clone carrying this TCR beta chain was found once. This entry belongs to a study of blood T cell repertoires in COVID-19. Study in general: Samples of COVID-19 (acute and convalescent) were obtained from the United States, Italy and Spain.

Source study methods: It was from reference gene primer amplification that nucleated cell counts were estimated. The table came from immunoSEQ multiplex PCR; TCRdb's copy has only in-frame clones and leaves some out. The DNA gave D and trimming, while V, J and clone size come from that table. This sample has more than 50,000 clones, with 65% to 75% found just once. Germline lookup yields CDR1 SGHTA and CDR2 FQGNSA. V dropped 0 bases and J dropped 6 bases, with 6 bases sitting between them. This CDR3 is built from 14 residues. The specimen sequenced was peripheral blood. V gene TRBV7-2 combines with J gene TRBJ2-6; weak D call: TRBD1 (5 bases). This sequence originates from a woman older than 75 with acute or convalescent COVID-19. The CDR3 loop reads CASSLAGEANVLTF. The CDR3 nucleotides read TGTGCCAGCAGCTTAGCAGGGGAGGCCAACGTCCTGACTTTC.